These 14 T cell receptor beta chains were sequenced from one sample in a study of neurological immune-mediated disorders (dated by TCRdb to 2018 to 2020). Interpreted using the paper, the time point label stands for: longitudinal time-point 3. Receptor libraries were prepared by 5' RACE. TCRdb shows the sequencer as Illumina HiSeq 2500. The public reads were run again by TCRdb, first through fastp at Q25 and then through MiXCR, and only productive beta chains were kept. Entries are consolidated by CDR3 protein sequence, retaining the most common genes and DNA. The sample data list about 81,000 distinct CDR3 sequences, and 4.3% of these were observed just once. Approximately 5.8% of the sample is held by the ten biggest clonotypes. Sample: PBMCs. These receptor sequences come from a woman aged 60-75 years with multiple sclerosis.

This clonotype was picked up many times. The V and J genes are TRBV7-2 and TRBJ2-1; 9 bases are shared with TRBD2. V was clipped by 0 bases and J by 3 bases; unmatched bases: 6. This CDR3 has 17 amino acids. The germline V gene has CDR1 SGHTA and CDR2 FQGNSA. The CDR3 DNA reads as TGTGCCAGCAGCTTAGCTGGTAGCGGGGGCCGCTACAATGAGCAGTTCTTC. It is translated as CASSLAGSGGRYNEQFF.

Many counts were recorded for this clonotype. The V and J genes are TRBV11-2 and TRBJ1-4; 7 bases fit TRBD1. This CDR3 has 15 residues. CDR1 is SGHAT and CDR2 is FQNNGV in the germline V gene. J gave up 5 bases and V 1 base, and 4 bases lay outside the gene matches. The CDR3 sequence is CASSLGDSGNEKLFF. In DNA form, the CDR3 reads TGTGCCAGCAGCTTAGGGGACAGTGGGAATGAAAAACTGTTTTTT.

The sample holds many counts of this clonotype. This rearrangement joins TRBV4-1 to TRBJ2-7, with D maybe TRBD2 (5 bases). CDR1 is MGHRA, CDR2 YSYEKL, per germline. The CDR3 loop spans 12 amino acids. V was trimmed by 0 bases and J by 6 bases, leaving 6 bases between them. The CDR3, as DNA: TGCGCCAGCAGCCAAGACGGAGGCGAGCAGTACTTC. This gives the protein CASSQDGGEQYF.

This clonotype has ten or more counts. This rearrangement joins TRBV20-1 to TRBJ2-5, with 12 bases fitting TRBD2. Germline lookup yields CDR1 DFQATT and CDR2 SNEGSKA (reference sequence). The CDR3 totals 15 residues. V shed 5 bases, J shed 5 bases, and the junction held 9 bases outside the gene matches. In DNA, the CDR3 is TGCAGTGCTGCTCTAGCGGGGGGGGCTTTGGAGACCCAGTACTTC. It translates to CSAALAGGALETQYF.

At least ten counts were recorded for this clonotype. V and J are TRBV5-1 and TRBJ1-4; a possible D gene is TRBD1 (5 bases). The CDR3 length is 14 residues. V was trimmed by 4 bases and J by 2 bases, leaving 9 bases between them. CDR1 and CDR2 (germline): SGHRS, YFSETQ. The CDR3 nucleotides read TGCGCCAGCAGCCCCGACAGTACTAATGAAAAACTGTTTTTT. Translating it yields CASSPDSTNEKLFF.

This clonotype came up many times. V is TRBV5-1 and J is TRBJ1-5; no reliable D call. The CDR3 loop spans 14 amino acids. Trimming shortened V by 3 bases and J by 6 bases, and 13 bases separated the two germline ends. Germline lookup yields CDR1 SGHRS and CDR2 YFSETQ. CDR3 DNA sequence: TGCGCCAGCAGCTCGGACGGGCGGCCTCAGCCCCAGCATTTT. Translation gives CASSSDGRPQPQHF.

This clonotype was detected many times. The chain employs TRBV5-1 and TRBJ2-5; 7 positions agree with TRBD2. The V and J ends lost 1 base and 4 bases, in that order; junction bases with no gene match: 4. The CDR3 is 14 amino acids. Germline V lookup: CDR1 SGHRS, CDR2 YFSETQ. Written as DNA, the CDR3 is TGCGCCAGCAGCTTGCACGGGGAGGGAGAGACCCAGTACTTC. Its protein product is CASSLHGEGETQYF.

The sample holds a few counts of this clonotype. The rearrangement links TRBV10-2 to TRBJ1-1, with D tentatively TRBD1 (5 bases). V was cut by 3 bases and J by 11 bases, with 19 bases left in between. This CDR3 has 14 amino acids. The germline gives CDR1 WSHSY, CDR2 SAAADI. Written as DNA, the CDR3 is TGCGCCAGCAGTGATGGGGCAGGAATCCCGTCGGCTTTCTTT. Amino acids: CASSDGAGIPSAFF.

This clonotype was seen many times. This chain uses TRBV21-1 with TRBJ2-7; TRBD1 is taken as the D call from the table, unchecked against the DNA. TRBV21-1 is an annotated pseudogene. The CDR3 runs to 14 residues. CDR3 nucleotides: TGTGCCAGCAGCAACCGGGACAGGGGGTCCGAGCAGTACTTC. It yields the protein CASSNRDRGSEQYF.

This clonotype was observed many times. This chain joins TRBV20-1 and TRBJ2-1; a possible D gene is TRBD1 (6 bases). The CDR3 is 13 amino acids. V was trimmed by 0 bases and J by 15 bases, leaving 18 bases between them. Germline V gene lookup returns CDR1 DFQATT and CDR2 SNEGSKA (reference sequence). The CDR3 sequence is CSARDWTDNESFF. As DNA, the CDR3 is TGCAGTGCTAGAGATTGGACAGACAATGAGTCGTTCTTC.

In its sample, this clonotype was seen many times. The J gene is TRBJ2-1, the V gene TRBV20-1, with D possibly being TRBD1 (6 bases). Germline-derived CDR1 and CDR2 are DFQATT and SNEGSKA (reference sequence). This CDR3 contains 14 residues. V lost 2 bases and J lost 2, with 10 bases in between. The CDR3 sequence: CSARPRGPYNEQFF. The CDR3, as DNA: TGCAGTGCTAGACCCAGGGGCCCCTACAATGAGCAGTTCTTC.

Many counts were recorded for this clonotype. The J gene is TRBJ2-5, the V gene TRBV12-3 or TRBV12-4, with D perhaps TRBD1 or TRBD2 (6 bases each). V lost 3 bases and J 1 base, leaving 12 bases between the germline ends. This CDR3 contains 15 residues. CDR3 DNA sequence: TGTGCCAGCAGTTTCGGGGGCGGGGCCCAAGAGACCCAGTACTTC. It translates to CASSFGGGAQETQYF.

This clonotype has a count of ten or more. In DNA, the CDR3 is TGTGCCAGCAGCGTAGCGGCAGGCGAAGGTCAGCCCCAGCATTTT. Protein sequence: CASSVAAGEGQPQHF. The gene calls are TRBV9 and TRBJ1-5; no clear D gene. Germline CDR1 reads SGDLS; CDR2 reads YYNGEE. This CDR3 contains 15 residues. V lost 0 bases and J 6 bases, leaving 13 bases between the germline ends.

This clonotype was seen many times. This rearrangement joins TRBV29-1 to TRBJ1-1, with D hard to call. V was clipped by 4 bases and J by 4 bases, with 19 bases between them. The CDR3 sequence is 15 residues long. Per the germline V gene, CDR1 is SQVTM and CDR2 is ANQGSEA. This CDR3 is CSVGGTTFGGTEAFF. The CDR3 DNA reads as TGCAGCGTTGGAGGCACGACATTCGGTGGCACTGAAGCTTTCTTT.